One and the same sample provided the 6 T cell receptor beta chains below, sequenced in a study of blood T cell repertoires in COVID-19. Measured with immunoSEQ multiplex PCR; TCRdb has only the in-frame clones, and not every one. This table holds about 45,000 clones, over 75% found once. Sequences were obtained from peripheral blood. Receptor source: a human donor in a cohort sampled during active COVID-19.

The J gene is TRBJ2-7, the V gene TRBV7-8; D tentatively reads TRBD1 or TRBD2 (6 bases each). Between the trimmed V and J ends, which lost 5 bases and 6 bases, there was a span of 20 bases. Looked up from germline, CDR1 is SGHVS and CDR2 is FQNEAQ. This CDR3 comprises 15 residues. The DNA for the CDR3 is TGTGCCAGCAGCCAGGGGAGTGGGGGGTTAGGCGAGCAGTACTTC. Its translation: CASSQGSGGLGEQYF.

This rearrangement joins TRBV2 to TRBJ2-5; D perhaps matches TRBD1 (6 bases). This CDR3 comprises 15 residues. The V gene's germline CDR1 is SNHLY and CDR2 FYNNEI. V gave up 10 bases and J gave up 3 bases, with 21 bases separating them. In DNA, the CDR3 is TGTGCCATCAGACCAAGGACCAGGACAGAAGAGACCCAGTACTTC. As protein: CAIRPRTRTEETQYF.

J is TRBJ2-3 and V is TRBV13; 10 nucleotides line up with TRBD2. The CDR3 has 16 amino acids. Losses at the gene ends were 3 bases for V and 2 bases for J; bases not matched to a gene: 5. Germline loops: CDR1 PRHDT, CDR2 FYEKMQ (reference sequence). The CDR3 here is CASSLGGLAVTDTQYF. The CDR3 nucleotides are TGTGCCAGCAGCTTGGGTGGACTAGCGGTCACAGATACGCAGTATTTT.

CDR3 region: CASRVSRAGSYEQYF. The CDR3 region has the DNA TGTGCCAGCAGAGTCTCCAGGGCCGGCTCCTACGAGCAGTACTTC. The chain carries TRBV6-4 and TRBJ2-7; TRBD1 might be the D (5 bases). The CDR3 contains 15 residues. Trimming stripped 6 bases from V and 0 bases from J, with 15 bases between. The germline V gene encodes CDR1 MRHNA and CDR2 SNTAGT.

The gene calls are TRBV19 and TRBJ2-4; a possible D gene is TRBD1 (6 bases). The CDR3 loop spans 16 amino acids. Trimming removed 5 bases at V and 1 base at J, with 15 bases between. Germline loops: CDR1 LNHDA, CDR2 SQIVND (reference sequence). CDR3 nucleotides: TGTGCCAGTAGTCCCTACAGGGAAGGGGCCAAAAACATTCAGTACTTC. Translating gives CASSPYREGAKNIQYF.

V is TRBV21-1 and J is TRBJ2-5; the table's D call, TRBD2, was not checked against the DNA. TRBV21-1 is termed a pseudogene. The CDR3 contains 15 residues. CDR3 region: CASSTSGTNFETQYF. CDR3 coding DNA: TGTGCCAGCAGCACTTCCGGGACTAACTTTGAGACCCAGTACTTC.